This T cell receptor beta chain originates from a study of neoadjuvant nivolumab and ipilimumab in lung cancer. For the study at large: Patients got nivolumab 3 mg/kg on days 1, 15 and 29; combination added ipilimumab 1 mg/kg day 1.

Points on this clone: The antigen remains undetermined.

General study points: Resected-tumor TCR richness correlated positively with pretherapy blood richness. Only two of four nivolumab-treated tumors gained richness and clonality by surgery. Only a single major-pathologic-response sample was available for clonality analysis.

Produced via immunoSEQ multiplex PCR; TCRdb's table is partial and in-frame only. The sample holds 4,500 to 5,500 clones, about three quarters seen once. This CDR3 has 14 amino acids. V gave up 2 bases and J gave up 5 bases, with 13 bases separating them. Germline lookup yields CDR1 MNHEY and CDR2 SMNVEV (reference sequence). The clonotype comes from an adult with non-small cell lung cancer. Some clones in this sample may be carry-over from other donors' samples. This sequence joins TRBV27 and TRBJ2-7; D is perhaps TRBD2 (6 bases). The material was normal lung tissue adjacent to the tumor, obtained after neoadjuvant nivolumab, alone or with ipilimumab, at or shortly before surgery. CDR3 region: CASSLSGLGDEQYF. The CDR3 region has the DNA TGTGCCAGCAGTTTAAGCGGGTTGGGGGACGAGCAGTACTTC.